These T cell receptor beta chains were read from a single sample in a study of shared clonotypes between healthy human individuals. Profiled with immunoSEQ multiplex PCR; TCRdb holds only in-frame clones, not every one. The sample records over a million clones, around 98% being singletons. The sequenced sample consisted of naive CD4+ T cells sorted from blood. The receptors derive from a man aged 25 to 40 in good health. Both conserved end residues are part of each CDR3. The D gene is left open where the match is weak.

TRBD2 TRBJ2-2 TRBV10-2 CASSGLAENTGELFF TGCGCCAGCAGTGGACTAGCCGAGAACACCGGGGAGCTGTTTTTT
NA TRBJ1-5 TRBV19 CASSIGGVYQPQHF TGTGCCAGTAGTATTGGAGGGGTCTATCAGCCCCAGCATTTT
TRBD1 TRBJ1-1 TRBV19 CASTRTGTEAFF TGTGCCAGTACTAGGACAGGTACTGAAGCTTTCTTT
TRBD2 TRBJ2-2 TRBV30 CAWRTTSGNLNTGELFF TGTGCCTGGAGGACGACTAGCGGGAACTTGAACACCGGGGAGCTGTTTTTT
TRBD2 TRBJ2-1 TRBV5-1 CASSLASGSHRNEQFF TGCGCCAGCAGCTTGGCTAGCGGGAGTCACAGGAATGAGCAGTTCTTC
NA TRBJ2-7 TRBV28 CASSPTSGSLFREQYF TGTGCCAGCAGTCCAACGTCAGGGAGCCTCTTTCGCGAGCAGTACTTC
TRBD2 TRBJ2-3 TRBV9 CASGEGVAGGRTDTQYF TGTGCCAGCGGTGAGGGGGTAGCGGGAGGACGCACAGATACGCAGTATTTT
TRBD1 TRBJ2-7 TRBV6-1 CASSEGTGSYEQYF TGTGCCAGCAGTGAAGGGACAGGGAGCTACGAGCAGTACTTC
NA TRBJ2-7 TRBV10-3 CAISESRDTLDEQYF TGTGCCATCAGTGAGTCGAGGGACACTCTCGATGAGCAGTACTTC
NA TRBJ2-6 TRBV19 CASSLRGSGANVLTF TGTGCCAGTAGTCTCCGAGGGTCTGGGGCCAACGTCCTGACTTTC
NA TRBJ1-5 TRBV18 CASSPLANQPQHF TGTGCCAGCTCACCTTTGGCAAATCAGCCCCAGCATTTT
TRBD1 TRBJ2-3 TRBV6-1 CAQGERTSTDTQYF TGTGCACAGGGGGAGCGTACTAGCACAGATACGCAGTATTTT
NA TRBJ1-1 TRBV29-1 CSGMNTEAFF TGCAGTGGTATGAACACTGAAGCTTTCTTT
NA TRBJ2-7 TRBV7-2 CASSLSEYNEQYF TGTGCCAGCAGCTTATCCGAGTATAACGAGCAGTACTTC
TRBD2 TRBJ2-1 TRBV9 CASSVELAADEQFF TGTGCCAGCAGCGTAGAACTAGCGGCTGATGAGCAGTTCTTC
NA TRBJ2-6 TRBV19 CASSNRATGANVLTF TGTGCCAGTAGTAACAGGGCCACTGGGGCCAACGTCCTGACTTTC
NA TRBJ2-7 TRBV11-2 CASSLVAEYEQYF TGTGCCAGCAGCTTAGTAGCAGAATACGAGCAGTACTTC